The entry that follows covers one T cell receptor beta chain sequence. This clone was counted only a few times. Its recognized antigen is unknown. Qualities for individual bases were not recorded, and no much larger clone is one base off. TCR CDR3 regions were amplified from genomic DNA by multiplex PCR using the deep immunoSEQ assay. Extracted genomic DNA from each cell subset was spread evenly across all wells of several immunoSEQ 96-well plates, with each plate serving as a replicate. For sorted subsets, each replicate PCR was loaded with roughly 200 ng genomic DNA, equivalent to 25,000 to 35,000 T cell genomes. The purified libraries were quantified using a Qubit 3.0 fluorometer, sized with a Bioanalyzer 2100, and then quantified again using the KAPA Library Quantification kit. Every immunoSEQ 96-well plate was sequenced on a separate single-read 150-cycle Illumina NextSeq 550 flow cell. The original pipeline was this. The immunoSEQ output contained only junctional sequences without quality scores, so filtering could not match that applied to full-length reads. To assign V/J genes and CDR3, sequences were annotated against IMGT germline references using PyIR, a Python wrapper for IgBLAST v1.9. Reads were removed for weak V/J assignments (E-value above 1e-6), missing CDR3, stop codons, out-of-frame junctions, or ambiguous translated residues. V3J clonotypes were defined by identical inferred V gene, J gene, and CDR3 amino acid sequence. To compute the percentage overlap between repertoires, the number of shared unique clonotypes was divided by the size of the smaller repertoire. Richness of each repertoire was evaluated using RTK rarefaction, the Chao1 estimator, and Recon v2.1 estimates of unobserved clonotypes. OLGA was used to compute generation probabilities for all TCRbeta clonotypes that the gDNA method yielded from a handful of donors. Sourced from immuneACCESS, this table was stored by TCRdb with only in-frame sequences that have V and J called. A share of the clones is absent; for the studies checked, an unresolved V gene accounts for under half, and the remainder has no known explanation. For V, J and clone size, that table is used; D and trimming come from the DNA. This sample gives under 1,100,000 clones in total; more than 75% of them show up just once. The ten largest clones capture 0.6% to 0.7% of the sample.

The CDR3 runs 13 amino acids, cysteine and phenylalanine included. Of the read, only the CDR3 DNA is kept; its 39 bases are in frame from base 1. Trimming takes 8 bases from V and 8 bases from J, and the germline ends sit 16 bases apart. In the germline V gene, CDR1 corresponds to WSHSY and CDR2 to SAAADI. The donors were healthy, HIV-negative adults who had no recently reported acute infections or vaccinations. All donors were Caucasian adults living in Nashville, Tennessee, USA. CD4+ T cells were enriched by magnetic negative selection; naive cells were then positively selected on CD45RA, and the negative fraction formed the memory subset. Blood was obtained by leukapheresis, after which PBMCs were separated by Ficoll-Histopaque density gradient centrifugation and cryopreserved in liquid nitrogen vapor phase. Purity and quantity of every magnetically sorted T cell population were checked by analytical flow cytometry. Genomic DNA was isolated from each sorted fraction and quantified by UV absorbance on a Nanodrop 2000c.

The sample is drawn from a study of shared clonotypes between healthy human individuals (dated by TCRdb to the early 2020s). With regard to the full study: The cohort included a few men and two women between 18 and 49 years of age. To increase sequencing depth and limit assay-specific biases, TCR repertoire library preparation and sequencing were carried out by different laboratories using diverse techniques. For each donor, three plates each were used for CD4 naive and CD4 memory, two plates were used for CD8 naive, and one plate was used for CD8 memory. Each donor's leukapheresis produced roughly between about 0.8 and 10 billion PBMCs. The study deeply sequenced blood TCR repertoires of five healthy adults to estimate repertoire size and the extent of clonotype sharing between individuals. The paper's findings and limits, for the study overall: Estimated clonotype richness was generally larger for naive than for memory subsets. Because the study included only a small number of donors, the genetic and exposure-history diversity represented was limited. Incomplete sequencing was indicated by rarefaction of sorted-subset datasets, despite the large sequencing depth. When a handful of donors were compared, the shared fraction of clonotypes was around 5% for naive CD4, approximately 3.3% for naive CD8, more than 2% for memory CD4, and about 0.36% for memory CD8. Sampling was restricted to blood, and TCR repertoires in tissue are likely to differ from TCR repertoires in blood. Pairwise subsampling indicated that sequencing depth was expected to affect the degree of clonotype sharing among donors. Compared with non-shared clonotypes, clonotypes shared by all four sorted-subset donors had higher generation probabilities.

Recombination connected TRBV10-2 to TRBJ2-1; matching of 6 bases hints at TRBD1 as the D gene. The source of this sequence is a man between 18 and 35 years old in good health. Some clones in this sample may be carry-over from other donors' samples. Specimen: memory CD4+ T cells from PBMCs. The cell subset or site label, as the study defines it: CD45RA-negative fraction. The DNA sequence is given as TGCGCCAGCGGTAGAACAGGGTGGGATGAGCAGTTCTTC. The resulting protein is CASGRTGWDEQFF.